This T cell receptor beta chain derives from a study of cytomegalovirus exposure and HLA in healthy donors. Generated by immunoSEQ multiplex PCR, the TCRdb table keeps only in-frame clones and is missing some. The sample lists 250,000 to 400,000 clones, roughly 86% occurring once. Points on this clone: The antigen is not known.

V lost 5 bases and J lost 0; bases outside the gene matches: 6. The germline V gene has CDR1 MNHNY and CDR2 SVGAGI (reference sequence). The CDR3 runs 16 residues. Overall study findings and caveats: Testing in vitro showed three CMV-associated chains specific for CMV antigens.

The chain links TRBV6-6 to TRBJ1-5, with 8 bases that match TRBD1. This TCR was recovered from a man aged 30 to 39 in good health and CMV-seronegative. The material sequenced was PBMCs. CDR3 amino acids: CASSNRGDNSNQPQHF. DNA of the CDR3: TGTGCCAGCAGTAACAGGGGGGATAATAGCAATCAGCCCCAGCATTTT.